The 32 T cell receptor beta chains reported below all come from one sample, sequenced in a study of blood T cell repertoires in COVID-19 (dated by TCRdb to about 2020). Receptor amplification or capture employed the immunoSEQ multiplex PCR assay. The table was pulled from immuneACCESS by TCRdb, which kept in-frame rearrangements only. Such tables lose some clones; where checked, under half of the loss comes from unresolved V genes, and the rest has no known cause. This sample lists roughly 380,000 clones; around nine tenths were detected once. The leading ten clones occupy around 3.9% of the sample. The sequenced sample was peripheral blood. The receptors stem from a woman between 55 and 75 years old with COVID-19, enrolled during active disease.

V is TRBV3-1 (or the pseudogene TRBV3-2) and J is TRBJ1-6, with 11 bases lining up with TRBD1. CDR1 is LGHDT and CDR2 is YNNKEL in the germline V gene (reference sequence). J gave up 9 bases and V 4 bases, and 5 bases lay outside the gene matches. The length of the CDR3 is 15 residues. CDR3 region: CASSRGTGGSSPLHF. CDR3 sequence (DNA): TGTGCCAGCAGCCGTGGGACAGGGGGAAGTTCACCCCTCCACTTT.

This chain joins TRBV5-6 and TRBJ2-5; 10 bases map to TRBD1. The germline V gene has CDR1 SGHDT and CDR2 YYEEEE. The CDR3 is 15 amino acids. The V gene end was trimmed by 3 bases and the J gene end by 4 bases; junction bases not matched to a gene: 6. CDR3 nucleotides: TGTGCCAGCAGCTGGATGACAGGGGGCAGAGAGACCCAGTACTTC. This translates into CASSWMTGGRETQYF. Filled out from reference TRBV5-6 and TRBJ2-5, the complete variable domain reads DAGVTQSPTHLIKTRGQQVTLRCSPKSGHDTVSWYQQALGQGPQFIFQYYEEEERQRGNFPDRFSGHQFPNYSSELNVNALLLGDSALYLCASSWMTGGRETQYFGPGTRLLVL.

The chain combines TRBV7-9 with TRBJ1-4, with a weak D call TRBD1 (6 bases). This CDR3 is built from 14 residues. Trimming pared 7 bases from V and 4 bases from J, leaving 13 bases between. In germline, CDR1 is SEHNR, CDR2 FQNEAQ (reference sequence). Here the CDR3 DNA reads TGTGCCAGCATGGACAGAGGGCTTAATGAAAAACTGTTTTTT. Protein: CASMDRGLNEKLFF.

The chain carries TRBV10-3 and TRBJ2-6; TRBD1 is a possible D gene (5 bases). CDR3 length: 15 amino acids. Trimming pared 8 bases from V and 3 bases from J, leaving 14 bases between. CDR1 and CDR2 from the germline V gene are ENHRY and SYGVKD. The CDR3 sequence is CAIGNGAFGANVLTF. CDR3 in DNA: TGTGCCATCGGGAATGGGGCATTTGGGGCCAACGTCCTGACTTTC.

The chain joins TRBV18 to TRBJ2-6; 10 bases line up with TRBD1. Per germline, CDR1 KGHSH and CDR2 LQKENI. CDR3 size: 18 residues. The V segment lost 4 bases and the J segment 0 bases; nucleotides outside the gene matches: 6. The chain's CDR3 is CASSRPGQGISGANVLTF. The CDR3 DNA follows: TGTGCCAGCTCACGACCGGGACAGGGGATCTCTGGGGCCAACGTCCTGACTTTC.

This clone has a single count. The V and J genes are TRBV25-1 and TRBJ1-2; 10 bases fit TRBD1. With V trimmed by 4 bases and J by 7 bases, 3 bases remained unmatched. The length of the CDR3 is 13 residues. The germline V gene encodes CDR1 MGHDK and CDR2 SYGVNS. The CDR3 loop is CASSAGQGLGYTF. In nucleotides, the CDR3 is TGTGCCAGCAGTGCGGGACAGGGGCTTGGCTACACCTTC.

The chain recombines TRBV15 with TRBJ2-5, with D maybe TRBD2 (5 bases). The germline V gene has CDR1 LNHNV and CDR2 YYDKDF (reference sequence). The CDR3 is 13 residues long. V was clipped by 3 bases and J by 0 bases, with 5 bases between them. CDR3 bases: TGTGCCACCAGCAGGACTAACCAAGAGACCCAGTACTTC. Encoded protein: CATSRTNQETQYF.

The gene calls are TRBV7-9 and TRBJ1-1; 7 positions agree with TRBD1. Germline lookup yields CDR1 SEHNR and CDR2 FQNEAQ (reference sequence). CDR3 length: 15 amino acids. V lost 1 base to trimming and J lost 3 bases; unmatched junction nucleotides: 5. The CDR3 loop is CASSLVAGGHTEAFF. The CDR3 DNA follows: TGTGCCAGCAGCTTAGTGGCAGGGGGGCACACTGAAGCTTTCTTT.

V usage is TRBV2 and J usage is TRBJ1-3; D gene uncertain. The V gene's germline CDR1 is SNHLY and CDR2 FYNNEI. CDR3 size: 12 residues. V lost 4 bases, J lost 2 bases, and 3 bases lay in between. CDR3 residues: CASSGAGNTIYF. CDR3 in DNA: TGTGCCAGCAGTGGAGCTGGAAACACCATATATTTT.

The J gene is TRBJ1-1, the V gene TRBV6-5, with D possibly being TRBD1 (5 bases). V was clipped by 11 bases and J by 2 bases, with 18 bases between them. CDR1 is MNHEY and CDR2 is SVGAGI in the germline V gene. The CDR3 has 14 residues. This chain's CDR3 is CASKLGGGNTEAFF. CDR3 coding DNA: TGTGCCTCAAAATTGGGGGGGGGAAACACTGAAGCTTTCTTT.

V is TRBV5-1 and J is TRBJ2-5; 10 bases fit TRBD1. J was trimmed by 5 bases and V by 3 bases; bases with no gene match: 7. Germline lookup yields CDR1 SGHRS and CDR2 YFSETQ. CDR3 size: 15 residues. CDR3 nucleotide sequence: TGCGCCAGCAGCTCCGGGACAGGGGACCCTGAGACCCAGTACTTC. Protein sequence: CASSSGTGDPETQYF.

V is TRBV11-2 and J is TRBJ1-6; D gene uncertain. Deletions cut 3 bases from V and 0 bases from J, with 9 bases between. The germline V gene has CDR1 SGHAT and CDR2 FQNNGV. This CDR3 contains 16 residues. CDR3 in amino acids: CASSLTGSSYNSPLHF. As DNA, the CDR3 is TGTGCCAGCAGCTTGACCGGGAGCTCCTATAATTCACCCCTCCACTTT.

This rearrangement joins TRBV13 to TRBJ1-2; 8 bases align to TRBD1. This CDR3 is 16 amino acids long. Per the germline V gene, CDR1 is PRHDT and CDR2 is FYEKMQ (reference sequence). V shed 7 bases, J shed 3 bases, and the junction held 13 bases outside the gene matches. The CDR3 nucleotides read TGTGCCAGCACCAACCGGGACAGGCGGGGGTACTATGGCTACACCTTC. Its translation is CASTNRDRRGYYGYTF.

The chain recombines TRBV27 with TRBJ2-2, with 9 bases fitting TRBD1. The CDR3 is made up of 16 amino acids. Germline values: CDR1 MNHEY, CDR2 SMNVEV (reference sequence). V was clipped by 4 bases and J by 6 bases; unmatched bases: 9. CDR3 sequence: CASSSFHRGQSGELFF. CDR3 sequence (DNA): TGTGCCAGCAGTTCCTTCCACAGGGGGCAGTCCGGGGAGCTGTTTTTT.

This chain links TRBV3-1 (or the pseudogene TRBV3-2) with TRBJ1-5; D is unclear. The germline V gene has CDR1 LGHDT and CDR2 YNNKEL (reference sequence). The CDR3 spans 17 residues. The V end lost 0 bases, the J end lost 6 bases, and 18 bases lay between the germline ends. The CDR3 DNA sequence: TGTGCCAGCAGCCAAGATGGGCGGGGAAATAGGGCTCAGCCCCAGCATTTT. The encoded protein is CASSQDGRGNRAQPQHF.

The J gene is TRBJ2-3, the V gene TRBV10-2; D remains unclear. Germline V gives CDR1 WSHSY, CDR2 SAAADI. The CDR3 has 13 residues. V was pared by 2 bases and J by 8 bases, with 11 bases between. The DNA of the CDR3 is TGCGCCAGCAGTGAGGAAGTAGTCGGTACGCAGTATTTT. Protein sequence: CASSEEVVGTQYF.

V gene TRBV19 combines with J gene TRBJ1-3; D might be TRBD1 (5 bases). This CDR3 spans 16 amino acids. In germline, CDR1 is LNHDA, CDR2 SQIVND (reference sequence). The V end lost 5 bases, the J end lost 0 bases, and 14 bases lay between the germline ends. CDR3 coding DNA: TGTGCCAGTAGTCTGGGGGGACGGATCTCTGGAAACACCATATATTTT. Its protein is CASSLGGRISGNTIYF.

The table lists this clone with a count of one. The J gene is TRBJ2-1, the V gene TRBV2; TRBD1 aligns across 7 bases. The CDR3 loop spans 13 amino acids. CDR1 and CDR2 from the germline V gene are SNHLY and FYNNEI. V gave up 7 bases and J gave up 8 bases; unmatched junction bases: 8. This chain's CDR3 is CASTRTGVHEQFF. The CDR3 nucleotides read TGTGCCAGCACAAGGACAGGTGTCCATGAGCAGTTCTTC.

This chain connects TRBV5-4 to TRBJ1-1, with 12 bases aligning to TRBD1. With 4 bases clipped from V and 0 bases from J, the junction kept 7 bases outside the gene matches. The CDR3 is 17 residues long. Per germline, CDR1 SGHNT and CDR2 YYREEE (reference sequence). This CDR3 is CASSQGQGAYLNTEAFF. CDR3 in DNA: TGTGCCAGCAGCCAGGGACAGGGGGCGTACCTGAACACTGAAGCTTTCTTT.

This rearrangement joins TRBV5-1 to TRBJ2-2; TRBD2 might be the D (5 bases). Deletions cut 7 bases from V and 0 bases from J, with 13 bases between. The CDR3 loop spans 15 amino acids. Germline assignment: CDR1 SGHRS and CDR2 YFSETQ. The CDR3 spells CASRTWVPNTGELFF. The CDR3 DNA sequence: TGCGCCAGCCGGACTTGGGTACCGAACACCGGGGAGCTGTTTTTT.

V gene TRBV28 combines with J gene TRBJ2-7, with D perhaps matching TRBD2 (5 bases). CDR1 MDHEN and CDR2 SYDVKM come from the germline V gene. This CDR3 spans 13 amino acids. V lost 3 bases, J lost 4 bases, and 10 bases lay in between. CDR3 in DNA: TGTGCCAGCAGTTTCCACCGGGGTTACGAGCAGTACTTC. Amino acids: CASSFHRGYEQYF.

This clone has just a few counts. V usage is TRBV28 and J usage is TRBJ1-5; the match to TRBD1 covers 7 bases. CDR1 is MDHEN and CDR2 is SYDVKM in the germline V gene. With 3 bases clipped from V and 7 bases from J, the junction kept 6 bases outside the gene matches. CDR3 length: 14 amino acids. The CDR3 DNA reads TGTGCCAGCAGTTTTGGGCAGGGGGTACAGCCCCAGCATTTT. Translated: CASSFGQGVQPQHF.

There are a few counts of this clone. The chain joins TRBV4-2 to TRBJ1-4, with 7 bases aligning to TRBD1. This CDR3 has 17 residues. The germline gives CDR1 LGHNA, CDR2 YNFKEQ. Germline trimming cut 0 bases from V and 0 bases from J; bases unmatched to any gene: 4. CDR3 region: CASSQDTGVATNEKLFF. The CDR3 nucleotides are TGTGCCAGCAGCCAAGATACAGGGGTTGCAACTAATGAAAAACTGTTTTTT.

This clone was counted only a few times. This sequence joins TRBV12-3 or TRBV12-4 and TRBJ1-2, with D tentatively TRBD1 (5 bases). This CDR3 is 13 amino acids long. The ends were cut back, 2 bases at V and 3 bases at J, with 7 bases in the middle. CDR3 sequence reads: CASSLQGHYGYTF. The CDR3 DNA is TGTGCCAGCAGTTTACAGGGTCACTATGGCTACACCTTC.

The chain uses TRBV5-6 and TRBJ1-1, with 7 bases that match TRBD1. This CDR3 is 18 amino acids long. The V gene end was trimmed by 1 base and the J gene end by 0 bases; junction bases not matched to a gene: 12. The germline V gene encodes CDR1 SGHDT and CDR2 YYEEEE. CDR3 residues: CASSLLGTEQIVNTEAFF. In nucleotides, the CDR3 is TGTGCCAGCAGCTTGCTGGGGACAGAACAGATAGTGAACACTGAAGCTTTCTTT. The full variable domain, rest sourced from reference TRBV5-6 and TRBJ1-1, is DAGVTQSPTHLIKTRGQQVTLRCSPKSGHDTVSWYQQALGQGPQFIFQYYEEEERQRGNFPDRFSGHQFPNYSSELNVNALLLGDSALYLCASSLLGTEQIVNTEAFFGQGTRLTVV.

This chain uses TRBV6-5 with TRBJ1-5; D may be TRBD1 (5 bases). The CDR3 is 16 residues long. V lost 4 bases to trimming and J lost 4 bases, with 17 bases between them. Germline V gene lookup returns CDR1 MNHEY and CDR2 SVGAGI. The CDR3 nucleotides read TGTGCCAGCAGTTCCCTTGGGCAGGGTGGTAATCAGCCCCAGCATTTT. It codes for CASSSLGQGGNQPQHF.

The J gene is TRBJ1-2, the V gene TRBV5-5; 12 positions match TRBD1. Germline CDR1 reads SGHKS; CDR2 reads YYEKEE (reference sequence). The V segment lost 1 base and the J segment 7 bases; nucleotides outside the gene matches: 8. This CDR3 comprises 16 residues. For the CDR3, the DNA is TGTGCCAGCAGCTTGTTGCTTTCGGGACAGGGGGCTGGCTACACCTTC. This encodes CASSLLLSGQGAGYTF.

This clone was recorded at least ten times. The chain couples TRBV7-6 to TRBJ2-3, with D maybe TRBD1 (6 bases). The germline V gene encodes CDR1 SGHVS and CDR2 FNYEAQ. V dropped 4 bases and J dropped 1 base, with 12 bases sitting between them. The CDR3 has 15 residues. The CDR3 protein is CASSSSAGGTDTQYF. CDR3 sequence (DNA): TGTGCCAGCAGCTCCTCGGCAGGGGGCACAGATACGCAGTATTTT.

V is TRBV7-9 and J is TRBJ1-1; possibly TRBD1 for D (5 bases). In germline, CDR1 is SEHNR, CDR2 FQNEAQ (reference sequence). V gave up 4 bases and J gave up 1 base, with 10 bases separating them. The CDR3 is 14 residues long. CDR3 DNA: TGTGCCAGCAGCTCGCTAAGGGGGAACACTGAAGCTTTCTTT. Encoded protein: CASSSLRGNTEAFF.

The chain links TRBV7-3 to TRBJ1-1, with D possibly TRBD1 on 6 matching bases. Germline CDR1 reads SGHTA; CDR2 reads FQGTGA. This CDR3 region has 20 residues. Trimming pared 0 bases from V and 4 bases from J, leaving 27 bases between. The CDR3 protein is CASSLTPNDRQFVCSTEAFF. The CDR3 DNA follows: TGTGCCAGCAGCTTAACCCCGAATGACAGGCAGTTTGTATGTAGCACTGAAGCTTTCTTT.

The chain links TRBV5-1 to TRBJ1-1; 7 nucleotides line up with TRBD1. There are 15 residues in the CDR3. Trimming cost V 4 bases and J 11 bases; bases outside gene matches: 17. CDR1 is SGHRS, CDR2 YFSETQ, per germline. The CDR3 is CASSTSQGLTTGAFF. The CDR3 region has the DNA TGCGCCAGCAGCACTTCACAGGGGCTTACGACGGGGGCTTTCTTT.

This clone was counted between two and nine times. Additional DNA sequences in this sample encode the identical CDR3. The chain is built from TRBV5-1 and TRBJ1-1; tentatively, D is TRBD1 (6 bases). The CDR3 has 13 amino acids. V lost 2 bases to trimming and J lost 1 base, with 6 bases between them. Germline V gives CDR1 SGHRS, CDR2 YFSETQ. The CDR3 DNA follows: TGCGCCAGCAGCTTACAGGGGAACACTGAAGCTTTCTTT. Translating gives CASSLQGNTEAFF.